A selection of T cell receptor beta chains follows, all from one sample in a study of T cell repertoires in cytomegalovirus infection. TCRdb analysed the reads with MiXCR anew, one entry per CDR3 protein. The sample lists roughly 190,000 distinct CDR3 sequences; roughly 9% were seen once. The sample taken for sequencing was PBMCs. All receptors derive from a human donor in good health (CMV status not recorded). Some clones in this sample may be carry-over from other donors' samples. Each CDR3 is given with its conserved first and last residue. A D gene is named only where the DNA matches it firmly. Size is stated for part of the rows, as once, few or many counts, or as a class when the clone is expanded.

CDR3nt	CDR3aa	abundance	j_gene	len	v_gene	d_gene
TGTGCCAGCAGCCAGCGCGGGGGCTTCTATGGCTACACCTTC	CASSQRGGFYGYTF	few	TRBJ1-2	14	TRBV14	-
TGTGCCAGCAGCCTCCGTACGGGCACAGATACGCAGTATTTT	CASSLRTGTDTQYF	many	TRBJ2-3	14	TRBV7-2	-
TGCAGTGCGAGAAACAGGGTTGCTCGGTACGAGCAGTACTTC	CSARNRVARYEQYF	many	TRBJ2-7	14	TRBV20-1	-
TGTGCCACCAGTGATTTGAAGACAGGGTACGGGGAGCTGTTTTTT	CATSDLKTGYGELFF	few	TRBJ2-2	15	TRBV24-1	TRBD1
TGTGCCAGCAGCACGTATGACACGACCGGGACAGGCTCTGGGGCCAACGTCCTGACTTTC	CASSTYDTTGTGSGANVLTF	many	TRBJ2-6	20	TRBV28	TRBD1
TGTGCCAGCAGTTACGTCGGGAATGAGCAGTTCTTC	CASSYVGNEQFF	many	TRBJ2-1	12	TRBV6-2/TRBV6-3	-
TGTGCCAGCAGCTTAGTTCCAGCGGGGGGCACAGATACGCAGTATTTT	CASSLVPAGGTDTQYF	many	TRBJ2-3	16	TRBV7-2	TRBD2
TGCAGTGCTAGCGGCGCTGGGGCCAACGTCCTGACTTTC	CSASGAGANVLTF	many	TRBJ2-6	13	TRBV20-1	-
TGTGCCAGTAGTATAGCGACTAGCGGGAGTATCGATGAGCAGTTCTTC	CASSIATSGSIDEQFF	few	TRBJ2-1	16	TRBV19	TRBD2
TGTGCCAGCAGTGACAGGGGGCTCTCGGGTCAGCCCCAGCATTTT	CASSDRGLSGQPQHF	many	TRBJ1-5	15	TRBV28	TRBD1
TGTGCCAGCAGCCCAACAGGGGGAGGTAGCAATCAGCCCCAGCATTTT	CASSPTGGGSNQPQHF	many	TRBJ1-5	16	TRBV28	TRBD1
TGTGCCAGTACGTTCGGGGGGGACAATGAGCAGTTCTTC	CASTFGGDNEQFF	few	TRBJ2-1	13	TRBV28	TRBD2
TGTGCCAGCAGTACACCAACAGGGGCCTACACTGAAGCTTTCTTT	CASSTPTGAYTEAFF	many	TRBJ1-1	15	TRBV6-2/TRBV6-3	TRBD1
TGCAGCGTTGGTAGGGCGAGCAACACCGGGGAGCTGTTTTTT	CSVGRASNTGELFF	few	TRBJ2-2	14	TRBV29-1	-
TGTGCCAGCAGCTTAGGCCCCCCAAGGGGATCGGAGAATGAAAAACTGTTTTTT	CASSLGPPRGSENEKLFF	-	TRBJ1-4	18	TRBV7-2	-
TGTGCCAGCAGCTTAGACCTGGTTGGCTACACCTTC	CASSLDLVGYTF	-	TRBJ1-2	12	TRBV7-2	-
TGTGCCAGCAGCACTGGAGACACCAGTGGGACCCAGTACTTC	CASSTGDTSGTQYF	many	TRBJ2-5	14	TRBV6-2/TRBV6-3	-
TGTGCCAGCAGCTTAGAGGGGGGCCTAGCGGGGGGGCCTGAAGATACGCAGTATTTT	CASSLEGGLAGGPEDTQYF	-	TRBJ2-3	19	TRBV7-2	TRBD2
TGTGCCAGCAGCTGGGGAGGGACTAGCGATTTAAAGGAGTTCTTC	CASSWGGTSDLKEFF	many	TRBJ2-1	15	TRBV7-2	TRBD2
TGTGCCAGCAGCTTTTCGAGTGTTCGGAAGAATCAGCCCCAGCATTTT	CASSFSSVRKNQPQHF	many	TRBJ1-5	16	TRBV7-8	-
TGTGCCAGCGGGGGATGGAGGGAAACCCTCTACGAGCAGTACTTC	CASGGWRETLYEQYF	few	TRBJ2-7	15	TRBV4-2	-
TGTGCCAGCAGCCCCGTTGATGGAAACACCATATATTTT	CASSPVDGNTIYF	many	TRBJ1-3	13	TRBV7-2	-
TGTGCCAGCCTGAGTCTAGCGGGGGGGCCAGGGGATACGCAGTATTTT	CASLSLAGGPGDTQYF	many	TRBJ2-3	16	TRBV7-2	TRBD2
TGTGCCAGCAGCTTAGATACAACAATCTTTACCTTC	CASSLDTTIFTF	many	TRBJ1-2	12	TRBV7-2	-
TGTGCCAGCAGTTTCCGAGGGACCGTCAATTCACCCCTCCACTTT	CASSFRGTVNSPLHF	many	TRBJ1-6	15	TRBV28	-
TGCAGTGCAGCCCCTAGCGACAACACCGGGGAGCTGTTTTTT	CSAAPSDNTGELFF	-	TRBJ2-2	14	TRBV20-1	-
TGCAGTGCACCTACAGGGGAGCTTGGCTACACCTTC	CSAPTGELGYTF	few	TRBJ1-2	12	TRBV20-1	TRBD1
TGTGCCAGCAGTTCGTTGTTTACTAGCGGGGGAGAAGGAGAGCAGTTCTTC	CASSSLFTSGGEGEQFF	many	TRBJ2-1	17	TRBV28	TRBD2
TGTGCCATCAGTGCCCCAGGCATTAACTATGGCTACACCTTC	CAISAPGINYGYTF	few	TRBJ1-2	14	TRBV10-3	-
TGTGCCAGCAGCTTATCGGTTTCTGGGGCCAACGTCCTGACTTTC	CASSLSVSGANVLTF	-	TRBJ2-6	15	TRBV11-1	-
TGTGCCAGCAGCTTACCCAGCACGGGACAGGATAATTCACCCCTCCACTTT	CASSLPSTGQDNSPLHF	many	TRBJ1-6	17	TRBV7-8	TRBD1
TGTGCCACCAGTTCCGGACAGGGCTACGAGCAGTACTTC	CATSSGQGYEQYF	many	TRBJ2-7	13	TRBV24-1	TRBD1
TGCAGCGTTGATGCCGACTACTATGGCTACACCTTC	CSVDADYYGYTF	-	TRBJ1-2	12	TRBV29-1	-
TGTGCCAGCAGCTGGGATACGCAGTATTTT	CASSWDTQYF	many	TRBJ2-3	10	TRBV7-9	-
TGTGCCAGCAGCCGAGGGGGCACAGCTGAAAAACTGTTTTTT	CASSRGGTAEKLFF	many	TRBJ1-4	14	TRBV7-2	TRBD1
TGTGCCAGCAGTTATGCCGGGCCAGGGGTCAATCAGCCCCAGCATTTT	CASSYAGPGVNQPQHF	many	TRBJ1-5	16	TRBV7-2	-
TGTGCCAGCAGCCCTAGGCGGCTAGCGGGTACAGATACGCAGTATTTT	CASSPRRLAGTDTQYF	many	TRBJ2-3	16	TRBV7-2	TRBD2
TGTGCCAGCAGCCCGGTCCAGGGGGCCACAGATACGCAGTATTTT	CASSPVQGATDTQYF	many	TRBJ2-3	15	TRBV7-2	TRBD1
TGTGCCAGCAGCCCAGACTCGTGGCTTGAAAAACTGTTTTTT	CASSPDSWLEKLFF	many	TRBJ1-4	14	TRBV7-2	-
TGTGCCAGCAGCCCCATCCGGACTAGCGGGAGGGTGAACACCGGGGAGCTGTTTTTT	CASSPIRTSGRVNTGELFF	-	TRBJ2-2	19	TRBV7-3	TRBD2
TGTGCCAGCAGCTTGTCTAGCGGGGGGGCCGGAGAGACCCAGTACTTC	CASSLSSGGAGETQYF	many	TRBJ2-5	16	TRBV7-2	TRBD2
TGTGCCAGCAGCTTGGTCCAGGGGAGCAATCAGCCCCAGCATTTT	CASSLVQGSNQPQHF	medium-sized	TRBJ1-5	15	TRBV7-2	-
TGTGCCAGCCTAGAGGGGCGCATGAACACTGAAGCTTTCTTT	CASLEGRMNTEAFF	many	TRBJ1-1	14	TRBV28	-
TGTGCCAGCAGTTACGGTCAGTCCTACGAGCAGTACTTC	CASSYGQSYEQYF	many	TRBJ2-7	13	TRBV6-2/TRBV6-3	-
TGCAGCGTTGATAAGCCGCCAGGAAACACCATATATTTT	CSVDKPPGNTIYF	-	TRBJ1-3	13	TRBV29-1	-